A selection of T cell receptor beta chains follows, all from one sample in a study of blood T cell repertoires in COVID-19. Libraries were prepared by immunoSEQ multiplex PCR; TCRdb keeps only in-frame clonotypes and omits some of them. The table records some 62,000 clones, around 80% of them present only once. What was sequenced was peripheral blood. The receptors here all came from a man in his sixties with COVID-19, enrolled during active disease. Each CDR3 is given without its conserved first and last residue. Rows give clone size only sometimes, using once, few, many, or a class for an expanded clone.

TRBV3-1/TRBV3-2	-	TRBJ2-1	ASSPAGVNEQF
TRBV6-5	-	TRBJ1-5	ASVGAELSNQPQH
TRBV3-1/TRBV3-2	-	TRBJ2-7	ASRRKSSGTSGGEQY
TRBV2	-	TRBJ2-7	ASSGTGYEQY
TRBV10-1	few	TRBJ2-2	ASSAQANTGELF
TRBV29-1	-	TRBJ2-5	SSEGGMGRETQY
TRBV9	-	TRBJ2-3	ASSVGGSGTDTQY
TRBV19	-	TRBJ1-1	ASILGNTEAF
TRBV5-1	-	TRBJ2-7	ASSLGLAGGPPLSYEQY
TRBV27	-	TRBJ1-1	ASRTGNLGAF
TRBV2	-	TRBJ2-5	ASRRRETQY
TRBV11-3	-	TRBJ2-7	ASSFTGQAGEQY
TRBV15	-	TRBJ2-3	ATSSRDYTDTQY
TRBV5-1	-	TRBJ2-5	ASSFIPGQETQY
TRBV7-9	few	TRBJ1-2	ASGPGGGYT
TRBV7-9	-	TRBJ2-3	ASSFRDTQY
TRBV23-1	-	TRBJ1-1	ASNPILSGLNTEAF
TRBV19	-	TRBJ2-7	ATQPRGQGGSYEQY
TRBV4-1	-	TRBJ2-5	ASSQRVASETQY
TRBV30	-	TRBJ1-3	AWSSGPGNTIY
TRBV4-1	-	TRBJ1-1	ASSQESAGRGTEAF
TRBV18	-	TRBJ2-3	ASSPRAGGRLDTQY
TRBV7-2	-	TRBJ2-7	ASSKSRGSEQY
TRBV2	-	TRBJ2-3	ASKGRISTDTQY
TRBV15	-	TRBJ2-3	ATSISGVMDTQY
TRBV5-1	-	TRBJ2-7	ASRPNLAGVPYEQY
TRBV4-1	once	TRBJ2-2	ASSRQGDTGELF
TRBV2	-	TRBJ1-6	ASSEGRARGNSPLH
TRBV5-1	-	TRBJ2-7	ASSPGQGREQY